This T cell receptor beta chain was captured in a study of OX40 agonist ivuxolimab in advanced cancers. Looking at the study overall: Dose-escalation patients had hepatocellular carcinoma, melanoma, renal cell or head and neck cancer. General study results and limits: Part of the nonresponder group also had normalized T-cell clonal expansion that was low.

Germline V gene data show CDR1 as MNHNS and CDR2 as SASEGT. V lost 6 bases, J lost 5 bases, and 11 bases lay in between. CDR3 length: 12 amino acids. The protocol was immunoSEQ multiplex PCR, while the TCRdb copy is restricted to in-frame clones and leaves out a portion. The sample has approximately 37,000 clones, around 84% seen once; the top ten hold over 1.5%. As for this clone: What it binds is unknown.

Excluded were patients having autoimmune disease history or systemic immunosuppression. The receptor's source is an adult with an advanced solid tumor such as melanoma, head and neck, liver or kidney cancer. The sequences come from CD4+ or CD8+ T cells sorted from blood, collected in a trial of the OX40 agonist ivuxolimab. The rearrangement joins TRBV6-1 to TRBJ2-7; D remains unclear. CDR3: CASRTIRDEQYF. For the CDR3, the DNA is TGTGCCAGCAGGACCATCCGGGACGAGCAGTACTTC.